This TCR beta chain was sequenced for a study of OX40 agonist ivuxolimab in advanced cancers. Findings and limits, study-wide: CD8+ T cells showed, on average, more clonal expansion than CD4+ cells.

The count of this clone is one. The antigen is unknown. The CDR3 is 16 residues long. The V gene lost 7 bases and the J gene lost 0 bases, with 18 bases spanning the gap. Germline V gene data show CDR1 as MNHNY and CDR2 as SVGAGI (reference sequence). Sequencing was performed with immunoSEQ multiplex PCR; in TCRdb, only in-frame clones are kept and a portion is missing. Here the sample spans 98,000 or so clones, about 79% being singletons. The receptor's source is an adult with an advanced solid tumor such as melanoma, head and neck, liver or kidney cancer. The rearrangement links TRBV6-6 to TRBJ1-2; possibly TRBD1 for D (5 bases). Sample: CD4+ or CD8+ T cells sorted from blood, taken in a trial of the OX40 agonist ivuxolimab. The CDR3 DNA follows: TGTGCCAGCACCATCCGGGGACGGACGTCTAACTATGGCTACACCTTC. Protein sequence: CASTIRGRTSNYGYTF.